This TCR beta chain appears in the sequencing data of a study of technical replicates of blood from several donors. Only in-frame clones appear in the TCRdb table, and some are missing; sequencing was by immunoSEQ multiplex PCR. The sample yields approximately 84,000 clones, 98% seen once. CDR1 is MGHDK and CDR2 is SYGVNS in the germline V gene. V shed 3 bases and J shed 5 bases, with 14 bases lying between them. This CDR3 is 14 amino acids long. This receptor was obtained from a human donor in good health. The source material was T cells isolated from PBMCs. The chain is built from TRBV25-1 and TRBJ2-7, with D possibly TRBD1 on 5 matching bases. This CDR3 is CASSDVQGWDEQYF. The DNA of the CDR3 is TGTGCCAGCAGTGACGTTCAGGGCTGGGACGAGCAGTACTTC.